This T cell receptor (beta chain) was obtained from a study of T cell responses to AZD1222 COVID-19 vaccine. Study observations and caveats: Nearly half of spike-specific TCRs reportedly target unmutated variant regions.

Notes on this clone: Antigen specificity is unknown.

This CDR3 spans 15 amino acids. Germline CDR1 reads KGHSH; CDR2 reads LQKENI. The V gene end was trimmed by 6 bases and the J gene end by 3 bases; junction bases not matched to a gene: 10. The method was immunoSEQ multiplex PCR; TCRdb's version includes in-frame clones alone and lacks a portion of them. The sample has around 250,000 clones, 85% to 95% seen once. The V gene is TRBV18, the J gene TRBJ2-7, with TRBD2 matching over 8 bases. The receptor's source is an adult in good health. The source material was peripheral blood, sampled on day 0 of AZD1222 vaccination. CDR3 sequence: CASSGSGRGGYEQYF. The CDR3 DNA sequence: TGTGCCAGCTCGGGGAGCGGGAGAGGGGGCTACGAGCAGTACTTC. The variable domain in full, completed from reference TRBV18 and TRBJ2-7, reads NAGVMQNPRHLVRRRGQEARLRCSPMKGHSHVYWYRQLPEEGLKFMVYLQKENIIDESGMPKERFSAEFPKEGPSILRIQQVVRGDSAAYFCASSGSGRGGYEQYFGPGTRLTVT.